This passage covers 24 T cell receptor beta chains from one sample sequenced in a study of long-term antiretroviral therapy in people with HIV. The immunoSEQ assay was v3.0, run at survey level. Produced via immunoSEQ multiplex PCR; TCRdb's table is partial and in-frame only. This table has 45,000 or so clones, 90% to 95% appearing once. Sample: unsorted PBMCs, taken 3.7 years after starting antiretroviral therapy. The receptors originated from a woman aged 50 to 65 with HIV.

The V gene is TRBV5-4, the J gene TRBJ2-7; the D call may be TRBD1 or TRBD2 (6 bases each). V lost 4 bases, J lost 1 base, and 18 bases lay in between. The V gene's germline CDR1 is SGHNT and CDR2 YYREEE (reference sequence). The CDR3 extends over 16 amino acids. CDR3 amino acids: CASSRGERGSSYEQYF. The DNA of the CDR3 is TGTGCCAGCAGCAGGGGGGAGAGGGGATCTTCCTACGAGCAGTACTTC.

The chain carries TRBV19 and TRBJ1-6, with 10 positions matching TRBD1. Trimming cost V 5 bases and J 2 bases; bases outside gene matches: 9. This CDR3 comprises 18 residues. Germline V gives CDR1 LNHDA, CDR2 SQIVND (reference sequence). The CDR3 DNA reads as TGTGCCAGTAGTTATGGACAGGGGGTTGATGCCTATAATTCACCCCTCCACTTT. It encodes CASSYGQGVDAYNSPLHF.

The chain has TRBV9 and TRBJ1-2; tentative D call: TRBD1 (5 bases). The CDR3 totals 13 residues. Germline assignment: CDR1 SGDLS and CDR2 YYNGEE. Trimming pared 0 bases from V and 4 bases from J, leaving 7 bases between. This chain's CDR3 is CASSVGGFYGYTF. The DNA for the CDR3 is TGTGCCAGCAGCGTAGGGGGGTTCTATGGCTACACCTTC.

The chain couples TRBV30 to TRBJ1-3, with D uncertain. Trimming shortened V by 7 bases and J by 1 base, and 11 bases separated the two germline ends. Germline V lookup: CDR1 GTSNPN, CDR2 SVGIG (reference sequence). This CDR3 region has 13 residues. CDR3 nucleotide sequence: TGTGCCTCCACCCCCAGATCTGGAAACACCATATATTTT. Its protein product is CASTPRSGNTIYF.

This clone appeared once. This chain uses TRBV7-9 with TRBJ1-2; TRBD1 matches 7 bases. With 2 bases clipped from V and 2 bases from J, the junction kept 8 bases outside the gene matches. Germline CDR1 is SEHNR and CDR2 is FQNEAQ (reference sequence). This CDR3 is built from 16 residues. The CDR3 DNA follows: TGTGCCAGCAGCTTAAATACGGACAGGTCCAACTATGGCTACACCTTC. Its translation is CASSLNTDRSNYGYTF.

CDR3 sequence: CASRTQGPRNSPLHF. The CDR3 DNA is TGTGCCAGTAGGACCCAGGGTCCGCGAAATTCACCCCTCCACTTT. The chain has TRBV19 and TRBJ1-6; possible D gene TRBD1, 5 bases. The ends were cut back, 6 bases at V and 7 bases at J, with 16 bases in the middle. CDR3 length equals 15 residues. Germline V lookup: CDR1 LNHDA, CDR2 SQIVND (reference sequence).

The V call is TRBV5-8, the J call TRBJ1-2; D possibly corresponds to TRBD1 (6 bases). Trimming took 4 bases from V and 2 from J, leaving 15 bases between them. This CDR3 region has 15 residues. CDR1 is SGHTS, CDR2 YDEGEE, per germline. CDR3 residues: CASSEPGHSNYGYTF. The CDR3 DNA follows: TGTGCCAGCAGCGAACCGGGACACTCAAACTATGGCTACACCTTC.

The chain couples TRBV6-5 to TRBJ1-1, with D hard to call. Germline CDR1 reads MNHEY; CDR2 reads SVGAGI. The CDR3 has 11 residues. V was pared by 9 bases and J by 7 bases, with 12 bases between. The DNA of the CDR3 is TGTGCCAGTCGTGGTGTAAGTGAAGCTTTCTTT. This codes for CASRGVSEAFF.

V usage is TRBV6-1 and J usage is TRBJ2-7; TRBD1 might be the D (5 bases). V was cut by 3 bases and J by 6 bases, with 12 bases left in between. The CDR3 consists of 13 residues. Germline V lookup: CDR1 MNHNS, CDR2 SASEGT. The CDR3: CASSEGRVGEQYF. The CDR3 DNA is TGTGCCAGCAGTGAGGGCAGGGTAGGCGAGCAGTACTTC.

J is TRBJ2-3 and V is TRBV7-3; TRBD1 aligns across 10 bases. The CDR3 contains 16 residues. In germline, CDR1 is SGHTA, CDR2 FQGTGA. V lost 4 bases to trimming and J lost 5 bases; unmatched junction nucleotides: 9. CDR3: CASSSRTGGEVDTQYF. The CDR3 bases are TGTGCCAGCAGCTCACGGACAGGGGGAGAGGTAGATACGCAGTATTTT.

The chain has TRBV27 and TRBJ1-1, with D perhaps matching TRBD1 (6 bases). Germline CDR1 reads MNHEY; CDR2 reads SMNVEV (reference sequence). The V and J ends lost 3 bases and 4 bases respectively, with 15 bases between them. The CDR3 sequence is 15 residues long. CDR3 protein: CASSFSAGVSTEAFF. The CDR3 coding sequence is TGTGCCAGCAGTTTTTCTGCAGGGGTTAGCACTGAAGCTTTCTTT.

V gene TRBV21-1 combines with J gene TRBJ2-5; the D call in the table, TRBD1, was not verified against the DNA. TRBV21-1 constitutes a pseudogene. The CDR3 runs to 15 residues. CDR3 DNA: TGTGCCAGCAGACCCAAAAGGGACAAGAAAGAGACCCAGTACTTC. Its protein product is CASRPKRDKKETQYF.

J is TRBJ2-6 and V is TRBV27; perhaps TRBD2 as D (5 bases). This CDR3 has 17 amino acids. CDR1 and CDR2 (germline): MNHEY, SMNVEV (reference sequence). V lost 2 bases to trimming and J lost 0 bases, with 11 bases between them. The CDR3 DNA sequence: TGTGCCAGCAGTTTAGATCCGGGGAGCTCTGGGGCCAACGTCCTGACTTTC. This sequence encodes CASSLDPGSSGANVLTF.

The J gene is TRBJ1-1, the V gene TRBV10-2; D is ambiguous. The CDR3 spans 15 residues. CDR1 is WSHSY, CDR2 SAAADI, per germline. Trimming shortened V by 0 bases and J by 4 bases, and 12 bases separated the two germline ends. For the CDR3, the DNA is TGCGCCAGCAGTGAGTCGGTCCGCGCGGGCACTGAAGCTTTCTTT. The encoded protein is CASSESVRAGTEAFF.

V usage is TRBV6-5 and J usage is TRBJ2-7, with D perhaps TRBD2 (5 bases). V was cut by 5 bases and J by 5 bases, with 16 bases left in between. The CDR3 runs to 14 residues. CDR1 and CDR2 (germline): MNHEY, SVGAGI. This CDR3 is CASSMTTKRHEQYF. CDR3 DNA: TGTGCCAGCAGTATGACCACCAAGCGGCACGAGCAGTACTTC.

This chain's CDR3 is CASSWTRGAQGYTF. The CDR3 nucleotides read TGTGCCAGCAGCTGGACTCGTGGGGCGCAAGGCTACACCTTC. This sequence joins TRBV6-5 and TRBJ1-2, with D possibly matching TRBD1 (5 bases). CDR1 is MNHEY and CDR2 is SVGAGI in the germline V gene. The CDR3 is 14 residues long. The V end was cut by 6 bases, the J end by 8 bases, with 19 bases between.

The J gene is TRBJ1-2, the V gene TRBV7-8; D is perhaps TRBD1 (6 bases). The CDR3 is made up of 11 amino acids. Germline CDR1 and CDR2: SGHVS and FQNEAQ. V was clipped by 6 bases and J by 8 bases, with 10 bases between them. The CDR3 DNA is TGTGCCAGCAGTTTACAGGGCGGCTACACCTTC. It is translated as CASSLQGGYTF.

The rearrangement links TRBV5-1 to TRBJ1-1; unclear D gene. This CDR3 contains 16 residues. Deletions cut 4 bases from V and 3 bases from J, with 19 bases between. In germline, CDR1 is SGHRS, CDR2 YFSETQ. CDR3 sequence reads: CASSPLPDERYTEAFF. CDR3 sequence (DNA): TGCGCCAGCAGCCCACTCCCCGATGAACGGTACACTGAAGCTTTCTTT.

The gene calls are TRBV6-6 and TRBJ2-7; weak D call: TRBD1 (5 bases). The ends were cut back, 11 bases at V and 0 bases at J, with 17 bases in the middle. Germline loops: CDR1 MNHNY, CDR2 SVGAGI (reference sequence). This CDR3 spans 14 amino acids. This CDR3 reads CALRTGDSSYEQYF. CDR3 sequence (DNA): TGTGCCCTTAGAACAGGCGATAGCTCCTACGAGCAGTACTTC.

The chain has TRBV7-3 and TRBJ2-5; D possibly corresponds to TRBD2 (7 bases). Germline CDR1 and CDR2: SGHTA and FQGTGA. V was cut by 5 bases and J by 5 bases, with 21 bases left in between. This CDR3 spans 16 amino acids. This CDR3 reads CASSPKGRGAGETQYF. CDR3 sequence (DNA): TGTGCCAGCAGCCCCAAGGGTCGGGGGGCCGGTGAGACCCAGTACTTC.

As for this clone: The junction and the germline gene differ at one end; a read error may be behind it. The CDR3 region is CASSFGTGSYNEQFF. The CDR3 DNA sequence: TGTGCTAGCAGCTTCGGGACAGGGTCCTACAATGAGCAGTTCTTC. The gene calls are TRBV7-7 and TRBJ2-1, with 9 bases matching TRBD1. CDR1 is SSHAT, CDR2 FNYEAQ, per germline (reference sequence). CDR3 length equals 15 residues.

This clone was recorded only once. The DNA of the CDR3 is TGTGCCAGCAGCCCTAGACTAGCGGGGCACAATGAGCAGTTCTTC. It codes for CASSPRLAGHNEQFF. The V gene is TRBV14, the J gene TRBJ2-1; TRBD2 matches 11 bases. Germline-derived CDR1 and CDR2 are SGHDN and FVKESK. V shed 4 bases, J shed 5 bases, and the junction held 4 bases outside the gene matches. The CDR3 has 15 residues. Supplemented by reference TRBV14 and TRBJ2-1, the full variable domain reads EAGVTQFPSHSVIEKGQTVTLRCDPISGHDNLYWYRRVMGKEIKFLLHFVKESKQDESGMPNNRFLAERTGGTYSTLKVQPAELEDSGVYFCASSPRLAGHNEQFFGPGTRLTVL.

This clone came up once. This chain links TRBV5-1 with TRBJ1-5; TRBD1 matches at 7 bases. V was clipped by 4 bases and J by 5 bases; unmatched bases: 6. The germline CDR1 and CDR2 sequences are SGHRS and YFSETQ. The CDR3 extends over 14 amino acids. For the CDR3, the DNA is TGCGCCAGCAGCATGACAGGGAACGATCAGCCCCAGCATTTT. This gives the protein CASSMTGNDQPQHF.

The chain's CDR3 is CASSFRYSTDTQYF. DNA for the CDR3: TGTGCCAGCAGCTTCAGATATTCCACAGATACGCAGTATTTT. The chain combines TRBV11-1 with TRBJ2-3; D is uncertain. Germline-derived CDR1 and CDR2 are SGHAT and FQDESV (reference sequence). Trimming left V 3 bases short and J 2 bases short, with 9 bases between. This CDR3 contains 14 residues.